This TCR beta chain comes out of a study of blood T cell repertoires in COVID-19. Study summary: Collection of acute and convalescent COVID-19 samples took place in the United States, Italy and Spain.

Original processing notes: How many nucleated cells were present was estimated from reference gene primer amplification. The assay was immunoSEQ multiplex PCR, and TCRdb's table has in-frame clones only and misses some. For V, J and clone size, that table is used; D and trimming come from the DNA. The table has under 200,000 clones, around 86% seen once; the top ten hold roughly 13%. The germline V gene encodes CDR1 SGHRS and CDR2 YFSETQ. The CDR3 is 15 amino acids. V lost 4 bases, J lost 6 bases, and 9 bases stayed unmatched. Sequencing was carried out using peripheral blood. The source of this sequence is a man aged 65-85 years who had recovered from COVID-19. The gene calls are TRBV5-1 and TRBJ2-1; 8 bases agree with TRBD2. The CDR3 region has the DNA TGCGCCAGCAGCCCCATCCCCGGGACTAGCAATGAGCAGTTCTTC. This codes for CASSPIPGTSNEQFF.